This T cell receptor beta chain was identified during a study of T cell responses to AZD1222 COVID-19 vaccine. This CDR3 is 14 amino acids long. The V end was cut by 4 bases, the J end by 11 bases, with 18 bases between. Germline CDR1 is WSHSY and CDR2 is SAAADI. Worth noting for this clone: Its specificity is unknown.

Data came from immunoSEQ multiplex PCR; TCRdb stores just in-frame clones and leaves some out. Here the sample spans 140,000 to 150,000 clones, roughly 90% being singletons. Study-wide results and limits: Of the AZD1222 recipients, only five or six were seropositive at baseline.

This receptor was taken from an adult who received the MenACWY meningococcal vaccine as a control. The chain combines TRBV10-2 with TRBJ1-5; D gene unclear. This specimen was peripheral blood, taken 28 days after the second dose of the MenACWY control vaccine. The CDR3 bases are TGCGCCAGCAGTGCCAGCAGGACCCATAGGTCCCAGCATTTT. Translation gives CASSASRTHRSQHF.